Presented here are 19 T cell receptor beta chains from one specimen sequenced in a study of T-cell reconstitution after alpha-beta-depleted transplantation in children. It was with unique molecular identifiers that the TCRbeta library was prepared. TCRdb ran MiXCR on the PCR reads and lists one entry per CDR3 protein. The profile covers 780,000 or so distinct CDR3 sequences, with approximately 15% appearing a single time and about 5% taken by the ten largest. The source was PBMCs, mostly from graft donor cells, collected 360 days after TCRalphabeta/CD19-depleted stem cell transplant. These receptors originate from a male patient younger than 18 who had a stem cell transplant for acute lymphoblastic leukemia, so the T cells may come from the graft donor.

This clonotype appeared a few times. The V call is TRBV5-1, the J call TRBJ2-7; TRBD1 matches 10 bases. CDR1 SGHRS and CDR2 YFSETQ come from the germline V gene. CDR3 length: 14 residues. V was pared by 4 bases and J by 5 bases, with 6 bases of the junction left unmatched. The CDR3: CASSLWTGGNEQYF. The CDR3 DNA sequence: TGCGCCAGCAGCCTCTGGACAGGGGGTAACGAGCAGTACTTC.

The sample holds a few counts of this clonotype. The chain uses TRBV11-2 and TRBJ2-3, with a weak D call TRBD1 (6 bases). Trimming took 1 base from V and 2 from J, leaving 13 bases between them. Germline-derived CDR1 and CDR2 are SGHAT and FQNNGV. This CDR3 is built from 16 residues. The CDR3 sequence is CASSLGRGVDTDTQYF. The CDR3 nucleotides read TGTGCCAGCAGCTTAGGCAGGGGCGTAGACACAGATACGCAGTATTTT.

This clonotype was seen a handful of times. The CDR3 region is CASRKSGGDTQYF. Here the CDR3 DNA reads TGTGCCAGCAGAAAGTCGGGGGGGGATACGCAGTATTTT. The chain links TRBV12-3 or TRBV12-4 to TRBJ2-3; 8 positions match TRBD2. This CDR3 is built from 13 residues. V lost 6 bases to trimming and J lost 6 bases; unmatched junction nucleotides: 5.

This clonotype was recorded a few times. The chain couples TRBV10-3 to TRBJ2-5; the match to TRBD1 covers 10 bases. The junction had 9 bases not matched to a gene; V was cut back by 6 bases and J by 2 bases. There are 16 residues in the CDR3. Germline values: CDR1 ENHRY, CDR2 SYGVKD. The CDR3 DNA follows: TGTGCCATCAGCGCCCCGGGACAGGGGCTACAAGAGACCCAGTACTTC. Translated, it gives CAISAPGQGLQETQYF.

The sample holds many counts of this clonotype. The chain has TRBV29-1 and TRBJ1-3; TRBD1 agrees at 7 bases. V was pared by 4 bases and J by 5 bases, with 5 bases of the junction left unmatched. Germline-derived CDR1 and CDR2 are SQVTM and ANQGSEA. The CDR3 runs 13 residues. The CDR3 nucleotides read TGCAGCGTTGTCCGGGACAGCAGAAACACCATATATTTT. Its protein is CSVVRDSRNTIYF.

This clonotype was counted a few times. This sequence joins TRBV9 and TRBJ2-4; TRBD1 matches 9 bases. Germline V lookup: CDR1 SGDLS, CDR2 YYNGEE. The CDR3 totals 14 residues. Trimming took 3 bases from V and 8 from J; bases not matched to a gene: 6. The CDR3 is CASSAGTGNYIQYF. In DNA form, the CDR3 reads TGTGCCAGCAGCGCCGGGACAGGGAATTACATTCAGTACTTC.

This clonotype was detected only a few times. The rearrangement joins TRBV20-1 to TRBJ2-1; 7 bases match TRBD2. The germline CDR1 and CDR2 sequences are DFQATT and SNEGSKA (reference sequence). The CDR3 is 18 amino acids. Losses at the gene ends were 1 base for V and 7 bases for J; bases not matched to a gene: 19. DNA of the CDR3: TGCAGTGCTAGAGTCAAGATTAAGCTAGCGGAATCTCGTAATGAGCAGTTCTTC. This translates into CSARVKIKLAESRNEQFF.

This clonotype was observed many times. The chain combines TRBV29-1 with TRBJ1-5; the match to TRBD1 covers 11 bases. Germline CDR1 is SQVTM and CDR2 is ANQGSEA. The trim removed 6 bases at V and 6 bases at J, leaving 7 bases unmatched. This CDR3 has 14 residues. CDR3 residues: CSVCVGTGGQPQHF. The CDR3 DNA sequence: TGCAGCGTCTGTGTGGGGACAGGGGGTCAGCCCCAGCATTTT.

V is TRBV19 and J is TRBJ2-7, with TRBD1 identical over 7 bases. CDR1 LNHDA and CDR2 SQIVND come from the germline V gene (reference sequence). J lost 4 bases, V lost 4 bases, and 4 bases had no gene match. This CDR3 contains 13 residues. The CDR3 coding sequence is TGTGCCAGTAGTACGGGACAGACTTACGAGCAGTACTTC. This encodes CASSTGQTYEQYF. Together with reference TRBV19 and TRBJ2-7, the CDR3 gives the full variable domain: DGGITQSPKYLFRKEGQNVTLSCEQNLNHDAMYWYRQDPGQGLRLIYYSQIVNDFQKGDIAEGYSVSREKKESFPLTVTSAQKNPTAFYLCASSTGQTYEQYFGPGTRLTVT.

The gene calls are TRBV18 and TRBJ2-1; no clear D. This CDR3 region has 15 residues. The ends were cut back, 2 bases at V and 0 bases at J, with 8 bases in the middle. CDR1 and CDR2 from the germline V gene are KGHSH and LQKENI. CDR3 region: CASSPGPGSYNEQFF. The CDR3 DNA sequence: TGTGCCAGCTCACCAGGACCCGGCTCCTACAATGAGCAGTTCTTC.

This chain connects TRBV7-9 to TRBJ2-1; tentative D call: TRBD2 (8 bases). The germline CDR1 and CDR2 sequences are SEHNR and FQNEAQ (reference sequence). There are 14 residues in the CDR3. Trimming took off 10 bases at V and 7 bases at J, with 20 bases between the two ends. The CDR3 region is CAMGQREIWNEQFF. CDR3 nucleotides: TGTGCCATGGGACAGCGGGAGATTTGGAATGAGCAGTTCTTC.

This clonotype was seen only a few times. The V call is TRBV21-1, the J call TRBJ2-2; the table's D call of TRBD1 was not tested on the DNA. TRBV21-1 is given as a pseudogene. The CDR3 is 19 residues long. In DNA, the CDR3 is TGTGCCAGCAGCAAATCGGGCAGGGGGCAAGCGGGACCCCCCGGGGAGCTGTTTTTT. This encodes CASSKSGRGQAGPPGELFF.

This clonotype occurred a few times. Given the absence of the conserved phenylalanine or tryptophan at the CDR3 end, a read error is likely. The chain joins TRBV27 to TRBJ2-5; D might be TRBD1 or TRBD2, each matching 6 bases. Germline lookup yields CDR1 MNHEY and CDR2 SMNVEV (reference sequence). Trimming removed 0 bases from V and 5 bases from J, with 7 bases in between. The CDR3 is 13 residues long. CDR3 DNA: TGTGCCAGCAGTTTATCAGGGGGGGAGACCCAGTACTTG. It translates to CASSLSGGETQYL.

To note about this clonotype: No conserved phenylalanine or tryptophan ends this CDR3, so it is likely a read error. This chain joins TRBV6-1 and TRBJ1-4, with D possibly being TRBD1 (6 bases). The CDR3 spans 19 residues. Trimming shortened V by 5 bases and J by 10 bases, and 32 bases separated the two germline ends. The germline CDR1 and CDR2 sequences are MNHNS and SASEGT. CDR3 region: CASSIGARWTVKAAGKLFY. The CDR3 bases are TGTGCCAGCAGTATTGGGGCCCGTTGGACAGTTAAAGCGGCCGGAAAACTGTTTTAT.

This clonotype came up a few times. This rearrangement joins TRBV21-1 to TRBJ1-1. TRBV21-1 is labeled a pseudogene. CDR3 length: 16 residues. The CDR3 nucleotides are TGTGCCAGCAGCAAAGAGGCACCAAGGGTAGGCACTGAAGCTTTCTTT. As protein: CASSKEAPRVGTEAFF.

This clonotype showed up many times. This chain links TRBV4-1 with TRBJ2-1; 8 bases are shared with TRBD2. This CDR3 has 18 residues. The ends lost 0 bases at V and 6 bases at J; junction bases unmatched: 13. Germline V lookup: CDR1 MGHRA, CDR2 YSYEKL. CDR3 sequence: CASSQDQASGFYPNEQFF. CDR3 nucleotide sequence: TGCGCCAGCAGCCAAGATCAGGCTAGCGGGTTCTACCCCAATGAGCAGTTCTTC.

The chain is built from TRBV7-2 and TRBJ2-7; 9 positions agree with TRBD2. There are 16 residues in the CDR3. V lost 5 bases to trimming and J lost 2 bases; unmatched junction nucleotides: 10. Germline CDR1 is SGHTA and CDR2 is FQGNSA. The CDR3 DNA sequence: TGTGCCAGCAGCCTGCGGGAGGGTACCATGCCCTACGAGCAGTACTTC. This codes for CASSLREGTMPYEQYF.

V is TRBV20-1 and J is TRBJ2-5, with 8 positions matching TRBD2. CDR3 size: 14 residues. V lost 1 base to trimming and J lost 3 bases; unmatched junction nucleotides: 4. The germline V gene encodes CDR1 DFQATT and CDR2 SNEGSKA (reference sequence). CDR3 loop: CSARVTSGKETQYF. The CDR3 DNA is TGCAGTGCTAGAGTCACTAGCGGAAAAGAGACCCAGTACTTC.

A few counts support this clonotype. The V gene is TRBV5-1, the J gene TRBJ2-3; D assignment may be TRBD1 or TRBD2 (5 bases each). The germline V gene has CDR1 SGHRS and CDR2 YFSETQ. V shed 0 bases and J shed 7 bases, with 18 bases lying between them. CDR3 length equals 16 residues. CDR3 bases: TGCGCCAGCAGCTTGGGATCGGCAGGGCCGGGGTATACGCAGTATTTT. Translating it yields CASSLGSAGPGYTQYF. Complete variable domain (other parts from reference TRBV5-1 and TRBJ2-3): KAGVTQTPRYLIKTRGQQVTLSCSPISGHRSVSWYQQTPGQGLQFLFEYFSETQRNKGNFPGRFSGRQFSNSRSEMNVSTLELGDSALYLCASSLGSAGPGYTQYFGPGTRLTVL.